This T cell receptor beta chain originates from a study of cytomegalovirus exposure and HLA in healthy donors. Study-wide findings and caveats: In an earlier analysis, most TCR beta V segments were productive about 87% or about 30% of the time.

As concerns this clone: Its target is not known.

The PCR contained 60 Vbeta and 13 Jbeta primers. Sequencing was performed with immunoSEQ multiplex PCR; in TCRdb, only in-frame clones are kept and a portion is missing. Seen here are approximately 190,000 clones, 65% to 85% observed once, and the top ten hold less than 4.5%. CDR1 and CDR2 from the germline V gene are SGHRS and YFSETQ. V was trimmed by 0 bases and J by 7 bases, leaving 13 bases between them. The CDR3 is 15 amino acids. The source is a man aged 45-60 years in good health and CMV-seronegative. This chain links TRBV5-1 with TRBJ2-2; unclear D gene. Specimen: PBMCs. CDR3 in DNA: TGCGCCAGCAGCTTGGGTAACATCCCAGTCGGGGAGCTGTTTTTT. As protein: CASSLGNIPVGELFF.